Listed below are T cell receptor beta chains from one sample, sequenced in a study of blood T cell repertoires in COVID-19. Some clones are missing from TCRdb's copy, which holds only in-frame ones; the method was immunoSEQ multiplex PCR. The table has approximately 80,000 clones, under 85% seen once. Sequenced material: peripheral blood. The receptors originated from a human donor in a cohort sampled during active COVID-19. The CDR3 runs from the conserved cysteine through the conserved F or W. A D gene is named only where the DNA matches it firmly. Part of the rows lack a size; the others show once, few, many or a class for expanded clones.

V gene	J gene	D gene	CDR3 length	clone size	CDR3 protein	CDR3 DNA
TRBV15	TRBJ1-6	TRBD1	16	NA	CATSRAAGGYNSPLHF	TGTGCCACCAGCAGAGCTGCAGGGGGATATAATTCACCCCTCCACTTT
TRBV2	TRBJ2-2	NA	14	NA	CASSVTENTGELFF	TGTGCCAGCAGTGTTACAGAGAACACCGGGGAGCTGTTTTTT
TRBV30	TRBJ1-1	TRBD1	16	NA	CAWSVSRTGTITEAFF	TGTGCCTGGAGTGTTTCCCGGACAGGTACAATCACTGAAGCTTTCTTT
TRBV20-1	TRBJ2-7	TRBD2	11	few	CSGLAGYEQYF	TGCAGTGGACTAGCGGGTTACGAGCAGTACTTC
TRBV5-1	TRBJ1-1	NA	15	NA	CASSLVSGKATEAFF	TGCGCCAGCAGCTTGGTTTCCGGGAAGGCCACTGAAGCTTTCTTT
TRBV10-1	TRBJ2-1	TRBD1	11	NA	CASSQGDEQFF	TGCGCCAGCAGCCAGGGGGACGAGCAGTTCTTC
TRBV7-9	TRBJ1-6	NA	14	NA	CASSLDSYNSPLHF	TGTGCCAGCAGCCTAGACAGTTATAATTCACCCCTCCACTTT
TRBV5-1	TRBJ1-6	TRBD1	17	NA	CASSQGQGIPYNSPLHF	TGCGCCAGCAGCCAAGGACAGGGGATCCCCTATAATTCACCCCTCCACTTT
TRBV14	TRBJ2-4	TRBD2	15	NA	CASSQERGVGNIQYF	TGTGCCAGCAGCCAAGAGCGGGGGGTGGGAAACATTCAGTACTTC
TRBV28	TRBJ1-2	NA	12	NA	CASRMIDYGYTF	TGTGCCAGCAGGATGATAGACTATGGCTACACCTTC
TRBV6-2/TRBV6-3	TRBJ1-1	TRBD1	16	NA	CASSYPYGTGNTEAFF	TGTGCCAGCAGTTACCCTTACGGGACAGGTAACACTGAAGCTTTCTTT
TRBV6-5	TRBJ1-4	NA	14	NA	CASRGEATNEKLFF	TGTGCCAGCAGGGGGGAGGCAACTAATGAAAAACTGTTTTTT
TRBV18	TRBJ1-3	TRBD1	14	NA	CASSLRGDGNTIYF	TGTGCCAGCTCACTCAGGGGGGACGGAAACACCATATATTTT
TRBV6-4	TRBJ2-3	NA	15	NA	CASSDSGGGADTQYF	TGTGCCAGCAGTGACTCTGGAGGGGGCGCAGATACGCAGTATTTT
TRBV19	TRBJ2-7	TRBD1	15	NA	CASSTGTVSSYEQYF	TGTGCCAGTAGTACGGGGACAGTGAGCTCCTACGAGCAGTACTTC
TRBV9	TRBJ1-2	TRBD1	14	NA	CASTKGQGDYGYTF	TGTGCCAGCACCAAAGGGCAGGGGGATTATGGCTACACCTTC
TRBV28	TRBJ1-3	TRBD1	15	NA	CASSLGQGIGNTIYF	TGTGCCAGCAGTTTGGGACAGGGGATAGGAAACACCATATATTTT
TRBV27	TRBJ2-1	NA	17	NA	CASSLWAPGAQYNEQFF	TGTGCCAGCAGTTTATGGGCCCCGGGAGCCCAATACAATGAGCAGTTCTTC
TRBV3-1/TRBV3-2	TRBJ2-4	NA	14	NA	CASSHGVVGDIQYF	TGTGCCAGCAGCCACGGGGTCGTCGGGGACATTCAGTACTTC
TRBV25-1	TRBJ2-7	NA	15	NA	CASSDPGTGNHEQYF	TGTGCCAGCTCCGACCCGGGTACAGGGAATCACGAGCAGTACTTC
TRBV7-3	TRBJ2-6	NA	14	NA	CASSSGYGANVLTF	TGTGCCAGCAGCTCAGGGTATGGGGCCAACGTCCTGACTTTC
TRBV3-1/TRBV3-2	TRBJ1-2	NA	15	NA	CASSQDRGADYGYTF	TGTGCCAGCAGCCAAGATCGGGGGGCTGACTATGGCTACACCTTC